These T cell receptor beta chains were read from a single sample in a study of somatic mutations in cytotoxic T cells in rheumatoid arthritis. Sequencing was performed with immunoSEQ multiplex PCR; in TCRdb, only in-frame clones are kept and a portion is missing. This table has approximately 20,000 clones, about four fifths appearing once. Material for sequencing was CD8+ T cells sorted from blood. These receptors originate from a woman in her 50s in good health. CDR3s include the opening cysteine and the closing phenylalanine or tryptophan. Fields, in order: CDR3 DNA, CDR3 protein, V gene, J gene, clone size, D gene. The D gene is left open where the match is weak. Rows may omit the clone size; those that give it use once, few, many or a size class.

DNA: TGTGCCATCAGTACCAACTCCGGACAGGGACATTTTGACTATGGCTACACCTTC
CDR3: CAISTNSGQGHFDYGYTF
V: TRBV10-3
J: TRBJ1-2
size: NA
D: TRBD1

DNA: TGTGCCAGCAGCTTCGGACAGGGGTTTAGCACTGAAGCTTTCTTT
CDR3: CASSFGQGFSTEAFF
V: TRBV13
J: TRBJ1-1
size: once
D: TRBD1

DNA: TGTGCCAGCAGTGAAGCAAGGGGCCCTTTTTCCGAGCAGTACTTC
CDR3: CASSEARGPFSEQYF
V: TRBV6-1
J: TRBJ2-7
size: NA
D: NA

DNA: TGTGCCAGTTCGGCGGGGCCCTACGAGCAGTACTTC
CDR3: CASSAGPYEQYF
V: TRBV19
J: TRBJ2-7
size: NA
D: NA

DNA: TGTGCCAGCAGTCCCGCAGTGAACACTGAAGCTTTCTTT
CDR3: CASSPAVNTEAFF
V: TRBV6-5
J: TRBJ1-1
size: NA
D: NA

DNA: TGTGCCAGCAGGCTCTGGGGGACAGGGGACTACGAGCAGTACTTC
CDR3: CASRLWGTGDYEQYF
V: TRBV5-4
J: TRBJ2-7
size: NA
D: TRBD1

DNA: TGTGCCAGCAGCTTAGACGTGGACACAGATACGCAGTATTTT
CDR3: CASSLDVDTDTQYF
V: TRBV7-9
J: TRBJ2-3
size: NA
D: NA

DNA: TGTGCCAGCAGCCCCCAAGCGGGGGGTCGAGAGACCCAGTACTTC
CDR3: CASSPQAGGRETQYF
V: TRBV7-9
J: TRBJ2-5
size: NA
D: TRBD2

DNA: TGTGCCAGCAGCTTAGCAGGGACTACCGGGGAGCTGTTTTTT
CDR3: CASSLAGTTGELFF
V: TRBV7-7
J: TRBJ2-2
size: NA
D: NA

DNA: TGTGCCAGCAGTAAGACTAGCGGGGGGGGTGAGCAGTTCTTC
CDR3: CASSKTSGGGEQFF
V: TRBV6-4
J: TRBJ2-1
size: NA
D: TRBD2

DNA: TGTGCCAGCAGCTTGTCTGGGATACACACCGGGGAGCTGTTTTTT
CDR3: CASSLSGIHTGELFF
V: TRBV7-9
J: TRBJ2-2
size: once
D: NA

DNA: TGTGCCAGTAGTATTCAGGCGGGAACGAGAGAGACCCAGTACTTC
CDR3: CASSIQAGTRETQYF
V: TRBV14
J: TRBJ2-5
size: NA
D: NA

DNA: TGTGCCAGCAGTGAAGACGGGACAGGGGCCTACGAGCAGTACTTC
CDR3: CASSEDGTGAYEQYF
V: TRBV6-1
J: TRBJ2-7
size: NA
D: TRBD1

DNA: TGTGCCAGCAGCCCCGGAGGGACCCAGTACTTC
CDR3: CASSPGGTQYF
V: TRBV7-8
J: TRBJ2-5
size: NA
D: NA

DNA: TGTGCCAGCAGCTTAGATTCTGAGGCGGGGACCACAGATACGCAGTATTTT
CDR3: CASSLDSEAGTTDTQYF
V: TRBV11-3
J: TRBJ2-3
size: NA
D: NA

DNA: TGTGCCGGGCGGGCTAGCGGAAGCACAGATACGCAGTATTTT
CDR3: CAGRASGSTDTQYF
V: TRBV7-9
J: TRBJ2-3
size: NA
D: TRBD2

DNA: TGTGCCAGCAGTGCTTTAGCTTCAGGCTACAATGAGCAGTTCTTC
CDR3: CASSALASGYNEQFF
V: TRBV2
J: TRBJ2-1
size: NA
D: NA

DNA: TGTGCCAGCAGCTCGGTATCAACCTTCTATGGCTACACCTTC
CDR3: CASSSVSTFYGYTF
V: TRBV5-8
J: TRBJ1-2
size: NA
D: NA

DNA: TGTGCCAGCAGGGAACCGGGACAGGGCTACGAGCAGTACTTC
CDR3: CASREPGQGYEQYF
V: TRBV7-9
J: TRBJ2-7
size: NA
D: TRBD1

DNA: TGTGCCAGCTCACCACCTTGGGCCATCACAGATACGCAGTATTTT
CDR3: CASSPPWAITDTQYF
V: TRBV18
J: TRBJ2-3
size: NA
D: NA

DNA: TGTGCCAGTAGTATAGATGGGGACAGAGTTTATGGCTACACCTTC
CDR3: CASSIDGDRVYGYTF
V: TRBV19
J: TRBJ1-2
size: NA
D: TRBD1

DNA: TGTGCCAGTAGTGCCGGGGAAACGTACGAGCAGTACTTC
CDR3: CASSAGETYEQYF
V: TRBV19
J: TRBJ2-7
size: NA
D: NA